The present entry profiles one T cell receptor beta chain with its context. The data derive from a study of blood T cell repertoires in COVID-19. Study-wide context: Collection of acute and convalescent COVID-19 samples took place in the United States, Italy and Spain.

V was pared by 1 base and J by 8 bases, with 6 bases of the junction left unmatched. Germline CDR1 and CDR2: MNHEY and SMNVEV (reference sequence). The CDR3 runs 15 residues. Assay: immunoSEQ multiplex PCR; the TCRdb copy retains only in-frame clones and omits some. This repertoire shows approximately 100,000 clones, 81% found once; its top ten account for 4% to 5.5%. Sequencing input: peripheral blood. This chain connects TRBV27 to TRBJ1-4, with TRBD1 matching over 8 bases. This receptor was obtained from a man aged 60 to 69 with acute or convalescent COVID-19. CDR3 residues: CASSLYAGGLEKLFF. The CDR3 coding sequence is TGTGCCAGCAGTTTATACGCAGGGGGCCTAGAAAAACTGTTTTTT.